Shown below are 10 T cell receptor beta chains from a single sample sequenced in a study of T cell repertoires in cytomegalovirus infection. TCRdb re-derived calls from the reads in MiXCR, one entry per CDR3 protein. Of hundreds of thousands of distinct CDR3 sequences listed, roughly 31% are singletons. Sample: PBMCs. The origin of the receptors is a human donor in good health (CMV status not recorded). Some clones in this sample may be carry-over from other donors' samples.

The rearrangement links TRBV19 to TRBJ2-1; 10 positions match TRBD1. Germline V gives CDR1 LNHDA, CDR2 SQIVND (reference sequence). Trimming cost V 3 bases and J 3 bases; bases outside gene matches: 8. The CDR3 spans 17 residues. The CDR3 DNA is TGTGCCAGTAGTATCGACTTCTGGGACAGGGGCTACAATGAGCAGTTCTTC. This encodes CASSIDFWDRGYNEQFF.

About this clonotype itself: One end of the junction varies from germline; a read error may be responsible. The chain couples TRBV6-8 to TRBJ1-2; tentatively, D is TRBD1 (5 bases). Per germline, CDR1 MNHGY and CDR2 SAAAGT. This CDR3 contains 15 residues. In nucleotides, the CDR3 is TGTGCCAGCAGTGGACACAGTTCGGGTCTAAGCGGCTACCCCTTC. Its translation is CASSGHSSGLSGYPF.

The chain has TRBV6-9 and TRBJ1-4; the D is unclear. Deletions cut 3 bases from V and 6 bases from J, with 17 bases between. The V gene's germline CDR1 is MNHGY and CDR2 SVAAGI. The CDR3 runs to 16 residues. This CDR3 reads CASSYHVDPEDEKLFF. DNA for the CDR3: TGTGCCAGCAGTTACCATGTCGACCCCGAGGATGAAAAACTGTTTTTT.

The chain employs TRBV5-1 and TRBJ2-7; 8 bases are a match to TRBD1. Germline V lookup: CDR1 SGHRS, CDR2 YFSETQ. The V segment lost 1 base and the J segment 3 bases; nucleotides outside the gene matches: 6. The CDR3 runs to 15 residues. CDR3 in DNA: TGCGCCAGCAGCTTGCGCAGGGACAGGAGCTACGAGCAGTACTTC. Its protein product is CASSLRRDRSYEQYF.

This clonotype was counted many times. V is TRBV6-5 and J is TRBJ1-1; no firm D call. V was clipped by 5 bases and J by 1 base, with 11 bases between them. The CDR3 spans 14 residues. The germline V gene encodes CDR1 MNHEY and CDR2 SVGAGI. The CDR3 region has the DNA TGTGCCAGCAGTATTACGACCGGGAACACTGAAGCTTTCTTT. Amino acids: CASSITTGNTEAFF.

This clonotype came up a few times. The rearrangement uses TRBV19 and TRBJ2-3; possible D gene TRBD2, 7 bases. From germline, CDR1 is LNHDA and CDR2 SQIVND (reference sequence). CDR3 length: 16 residues. The germline V and J ends were trimmed by 3 bases and 1 base, with 14 bases remaining between them. The CDR3 here is CASSITHGGRTDTQYF. DNA for the CDR3: TGTGCCAGTAGTATCACACACGGGGGGCGCACAGATACGCAGTATTTT.

This clonotype was detected only a few times. The chain has TRBV5-5 and TRBJ1-2; no clear D. The germline gives CDR1 SGHKS, CDR2 YYEKEE (reference sequence). CDR3 length: 14 residues. V gave up 5 bases and J gave up 12 bases, with 23 bases separating them. The CDR3 loop is CASRVDMIHSADTF. DNA of the CDR3: TGTGCCAGCAGGGTCGACATGATCCATTCCGCTGACACCTTC.

This chain joins TRBV5-5 and TRBJ2-1; D is undetermined. Trimming removed 7 bases at V and 9 bases at J, with 17 bases between. Germline lookup yields CDR1 SGHKS and CDR2 YYEKEE (reference sequence). The CDR3 extends over 13 amino acids. The CDR3 sequence is CASGSGMGIEQFF. CDR3 sequence (DNA): TGTGCCAGCGGGTCTGGGATGGGAATTGAGCAGTTCTTC. The variable domain in full, with the rest retrieved from reference TRBV5-5 and TRBJ2-1, is DAGVTQSPTHLIKTRGQQVTLRCSPISGHKSVSWYQQVLGQGPQFIFQYYEKEERGRGNFPDRFSARQFPNYSSELNVNALLLGDSALYLCASGSGMGIEQFFGPGTRLTVL.

The V gene is TRBV20-1, the J gene TRBJ2-1, with D perhaps assigned TRBD1 or TRBD2 (5 bases each). This CDR3 contains 15 residues. The germline CDR1 and CDR2 sequences are DFQATT and SNEGSKA (reference sequence). V was cut by 3 bases and J by 2 bases, with 14 bases left in between. CDR3 loop: CSARPPRGTYNEQFF. The DNA for the CDR3 is TGCAGTGCTAGGCCCCCCCGGGGCACCTACAATGAGCAGTTCTTC.

The rearrangement joins TRBV7-8 to TRBJ2-5, with TRBD1 as a possible D gene (6 bases). Germline assignment: CDR1 SGHVS and CDR2 FQNEAQ. The CDR3 sequence is 16 residues long. Trimming cost V 1 base and J 7 bases, with 19 bases left between them. CDR3 in amino acids: CASSLGRDMYSPTQYF. CDR3 DNA sequence: TGTGCCAGCAGCTTAGGAAGGGACATGTATTCGCCGACCCAGTACTTC.